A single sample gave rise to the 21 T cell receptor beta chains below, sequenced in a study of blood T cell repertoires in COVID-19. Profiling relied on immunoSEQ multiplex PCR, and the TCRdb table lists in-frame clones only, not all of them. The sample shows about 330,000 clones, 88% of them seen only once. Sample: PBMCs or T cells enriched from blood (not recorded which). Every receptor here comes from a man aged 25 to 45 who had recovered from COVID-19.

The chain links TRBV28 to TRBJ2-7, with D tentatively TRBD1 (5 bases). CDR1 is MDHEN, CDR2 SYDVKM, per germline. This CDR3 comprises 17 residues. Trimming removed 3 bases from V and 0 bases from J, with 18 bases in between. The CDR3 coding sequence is TGTGCCAGCAGTTTTAGAGTTGCGACAGTTCCCTCCTACGAGCAGTACTTC. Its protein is CASSFRVATVPSYEQYF. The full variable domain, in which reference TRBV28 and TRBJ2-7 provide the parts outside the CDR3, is DVKVTQSSRYLVKRTGEKVFLECVQDMDHENMFWYRQDPGLGLRLIYFSYDVKMKEKGDIPEGYSVSREKKERFSLILESASTNQTSMYLCASSFRVATVPSYEQYFGPGTRLTVT.

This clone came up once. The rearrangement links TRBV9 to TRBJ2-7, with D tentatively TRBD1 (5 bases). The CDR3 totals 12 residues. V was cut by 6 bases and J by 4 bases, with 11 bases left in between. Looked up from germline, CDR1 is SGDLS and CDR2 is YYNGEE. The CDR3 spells CASIEGAYEQYF. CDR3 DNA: TGTGCCAGCATAGAAGGGGCATACGAGCAGTACTTC.

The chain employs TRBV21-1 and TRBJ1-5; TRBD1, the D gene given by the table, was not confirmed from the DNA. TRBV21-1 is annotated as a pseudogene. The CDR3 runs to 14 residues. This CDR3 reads CATPGQGVNQPQHF. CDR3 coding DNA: TGTGCCACCCCGGGACAGGGGGTCAATCAGCCCCAGCATTTT.

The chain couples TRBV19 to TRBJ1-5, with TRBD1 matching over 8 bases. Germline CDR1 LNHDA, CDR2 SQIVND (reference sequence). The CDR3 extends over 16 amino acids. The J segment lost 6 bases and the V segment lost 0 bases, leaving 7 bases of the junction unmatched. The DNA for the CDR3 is TGTGCCAGTAGTATAGAACCAGGGGGCTTGGGTCAGCCCCAGCATTTT. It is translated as CASSIEPGGLGQPQHF.

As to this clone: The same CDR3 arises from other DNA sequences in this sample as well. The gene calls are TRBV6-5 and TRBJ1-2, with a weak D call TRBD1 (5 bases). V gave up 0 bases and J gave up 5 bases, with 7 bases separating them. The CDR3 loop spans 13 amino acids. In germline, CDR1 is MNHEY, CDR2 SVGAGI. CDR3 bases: TGTGCCAGCAGTTACTCCGGGGGGTATGGCTACACCTTC. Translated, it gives CASSYSGGYGYTF.

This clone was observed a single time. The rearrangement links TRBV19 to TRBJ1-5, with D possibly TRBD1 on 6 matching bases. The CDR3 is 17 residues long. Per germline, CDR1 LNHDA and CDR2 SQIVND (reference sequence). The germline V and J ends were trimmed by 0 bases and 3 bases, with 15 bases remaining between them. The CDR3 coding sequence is TGTGCCAGTAGTATAGATCGCAGGGGAGGGTTCAATCAGCCCCAGCATTTT. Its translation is CASSIDRRGGFNQPQHF.

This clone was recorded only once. CDR3 DNA: TGTGCCAGTAGTATAAACATCGCCGGGACTAGCTCTGGAAACACCATATATTTT. Amino acid sequence: CASSINIAGTSSGNTIYF. This rearrangement joins TRBV19 to TRBJ1-3; possibly TRBD1 for D (5 bases). The V end lost 2 bases, the J end lost 0 bases, and 17 bases lay between the germline ends. The CDR3 runs to 18 residues. CDR1 and CDR2 from the germline V gene are LNHDA and SQIVND (reference sequence).

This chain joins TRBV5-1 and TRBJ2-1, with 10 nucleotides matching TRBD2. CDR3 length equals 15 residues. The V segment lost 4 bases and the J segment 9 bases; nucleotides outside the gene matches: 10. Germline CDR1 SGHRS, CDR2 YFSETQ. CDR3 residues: CASSVGTSVGIEQFF. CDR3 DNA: TGCGCCAGCAGCGTCGGGACTAGCGTTGGTATTGAGCAGTTCTTC. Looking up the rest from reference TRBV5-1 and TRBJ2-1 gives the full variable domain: KAGVTQTPRYLIKTRGQQVTLSCSPISGHRSVSWYQQTPGQGLQFLFEYFSETQRNKGNFPGRFSGRQFSNSRSEMNVSTLELGDSALYLCASSVGTSVGIEQFFGPGTRLTVL.

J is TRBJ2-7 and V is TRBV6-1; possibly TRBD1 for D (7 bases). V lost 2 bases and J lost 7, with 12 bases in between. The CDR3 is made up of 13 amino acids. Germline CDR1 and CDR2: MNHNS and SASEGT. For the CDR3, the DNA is TGTGCCAGCAGTGAACAGGGGGACTTGGAGCAGTACTTC. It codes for CASSEQGDLEQYF.

CDR3 region: CASSPLTSGEAPLTGELFF. DNA of the CDR3: TGTGCCAGCTCACCGTTGACTAGCGGGGAGGCCCCTCTCACCGGGGAGCTGTTTTTT. This rearrangement joins TRBV18 to TRBJ2-2; 11 nucleotides line up with TRBD2. This CDR3 has 19 residues. Germline V gives CDR1 KGHSH, CDR2 LQKENI. Unmatched junction bases numbered 13, after V lost 3 bases and J lost 4 bases.

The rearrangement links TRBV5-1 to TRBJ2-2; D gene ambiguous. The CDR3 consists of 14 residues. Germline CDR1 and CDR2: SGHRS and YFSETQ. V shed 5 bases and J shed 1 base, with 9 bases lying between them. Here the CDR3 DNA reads TGCGCCAGCAGTTTCGCACTGAACACCGGGGAGCTGTTTTTT. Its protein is CASSFALNTGELFF.

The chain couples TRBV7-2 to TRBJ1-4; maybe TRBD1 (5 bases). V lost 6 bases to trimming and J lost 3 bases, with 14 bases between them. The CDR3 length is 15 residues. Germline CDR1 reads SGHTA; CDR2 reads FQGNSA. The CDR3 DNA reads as TGTGCCAGCAGTTTAATCAGGGCTGCTAATGAAAAACTGTTTTTT. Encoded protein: CASSLIRAANEKLFF.

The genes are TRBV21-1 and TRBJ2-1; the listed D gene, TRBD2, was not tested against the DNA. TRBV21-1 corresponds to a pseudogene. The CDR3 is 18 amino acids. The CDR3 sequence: CASSNGAEAGGKSDEQFF. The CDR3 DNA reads TGTGCCAGCAGCAATGGTGCCGAAGCGGGGGGAAAGTCAGATGAGCAGTTCTTC.

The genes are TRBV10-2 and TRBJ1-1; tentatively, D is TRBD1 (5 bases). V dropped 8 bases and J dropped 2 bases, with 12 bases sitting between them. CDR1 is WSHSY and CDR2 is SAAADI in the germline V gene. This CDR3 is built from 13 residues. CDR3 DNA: TGCGCCAGCGGGACGGGAGAAAACACTGAAGCTTTCTTT. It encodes CASGTGENTEAFF.

CDR3 in amino acids: CATKKGLADNEQFF. Written as DNA, the CDR3 is TGTGCCACTAAAAAAGGGCTAGCGGACAATGAGCAGTTCTTC. The chain carries TRBV7-3 and TRBJ2-1, with 7 bases fitting TRBD2. The trim removed 10 bases at V and 5 bases at J, leaving 11 bases unmatched. The CDR3 totals 14 residues. Germline V gene data show CDR1 as SGHTA and CDR2 as FQGTGA.

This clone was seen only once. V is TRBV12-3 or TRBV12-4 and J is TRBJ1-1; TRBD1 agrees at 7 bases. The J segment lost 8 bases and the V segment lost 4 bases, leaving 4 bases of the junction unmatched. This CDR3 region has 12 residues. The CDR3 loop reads CASSWDSGEAFF. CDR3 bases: TGTGCCAGCAGTTGGGACAGCGGCGAAGCTTTCTTT.

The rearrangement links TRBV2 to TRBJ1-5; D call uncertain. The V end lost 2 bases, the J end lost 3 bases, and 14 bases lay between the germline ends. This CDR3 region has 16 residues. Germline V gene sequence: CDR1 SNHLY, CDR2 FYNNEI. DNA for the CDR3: TGTGCCAGCAGTGAATTAGCGGGAGCCCTCAATCAGCCCCAGCATTTT. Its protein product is CASSELAGALNQPQHF. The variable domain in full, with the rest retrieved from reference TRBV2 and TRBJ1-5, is EPEVTQTPSHQVTQMGQEVILRCVPISNHLYFYWYRQILGQKVEFLVSFYNNEISEKSEIFDDQFSVERPDGSNFTLKIRSTKLEDSAMYFCASSELAGALNQPQHFGDGTRLSIL.

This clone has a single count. In DNA, the CDR3 is TGTGCCAGCAGCTTAGGCAGTGCCCTGAGCACAGATACGCAGTATTTT. Protein: CASSLGSALSTDTQYF. The rearrangement links TRBV11-2 to TRBJ2-3; unclear D gene. This CDR3 has 16 amino acids. Germline assignment: CDR1 SGHAT and CDR2 FQNNGV. Trimming stripped 1 base from V and 0 bases from J, with 11 bases between.

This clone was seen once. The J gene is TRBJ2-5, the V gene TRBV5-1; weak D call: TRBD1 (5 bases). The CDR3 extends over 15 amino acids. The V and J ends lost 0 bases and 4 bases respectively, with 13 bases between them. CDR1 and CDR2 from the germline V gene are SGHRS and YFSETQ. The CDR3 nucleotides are TGCGCCAGCAGCTTGGCAGGAAGGGGTGGAGAGACCCAGTACTTC. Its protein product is CASSLAGRGGETQYF. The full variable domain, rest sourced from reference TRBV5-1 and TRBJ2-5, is KAGVTQTPRYLIKTRGQQVTLSCSPISGHRSVSWYQQTPGQGLQFLFEYFSETQRNKGNFPGRFSGRQFSNSRSEMNVSTLELGDSALYLCASSLAGRGGETQYFGPGTRLLVL.

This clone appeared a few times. The CDR3 nucleotides are TGCGCCAGCAGCCAAGGTGACAGTCGGCAGCCCCAGCATTTT. It encodes CASSQGDSRQPQHF. The J gene is TRBJ1-5, the V gene TRBV4-1; a possible D gene is TRBD1 (5 bases). The V and J ends lost 1 base and 7 bases respectively, with 11 bases between them. This CDR3 has 14 amino acids. CDR1 is MGHRA, CDR2 YSYEKL, per germline.

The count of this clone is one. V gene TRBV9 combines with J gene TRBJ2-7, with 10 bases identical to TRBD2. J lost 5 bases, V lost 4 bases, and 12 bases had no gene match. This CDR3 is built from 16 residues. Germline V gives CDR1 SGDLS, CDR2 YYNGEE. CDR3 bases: TGTGCCAGCAGCTCAAGAGCGGGGGGGTTACGGAACGAGCAGTACTTC. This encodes CASSSRAGGLRNEQYF.